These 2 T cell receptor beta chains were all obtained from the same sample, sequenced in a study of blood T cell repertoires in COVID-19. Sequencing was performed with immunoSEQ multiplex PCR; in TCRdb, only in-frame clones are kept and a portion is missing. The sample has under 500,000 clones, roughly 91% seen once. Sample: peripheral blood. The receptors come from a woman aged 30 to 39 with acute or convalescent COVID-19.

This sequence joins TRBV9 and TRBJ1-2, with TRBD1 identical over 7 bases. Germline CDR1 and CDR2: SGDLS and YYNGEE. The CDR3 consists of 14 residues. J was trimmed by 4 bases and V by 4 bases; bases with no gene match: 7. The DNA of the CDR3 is TGTGCCAGCAGCTCACAGACAGGGATCTATGGCTACACCTTC. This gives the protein CASSSQTGIYGYTF.

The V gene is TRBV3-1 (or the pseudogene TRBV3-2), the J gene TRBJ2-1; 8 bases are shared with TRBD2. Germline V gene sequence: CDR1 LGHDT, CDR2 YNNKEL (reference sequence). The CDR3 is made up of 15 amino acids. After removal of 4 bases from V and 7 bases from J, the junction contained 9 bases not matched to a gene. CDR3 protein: CASSLGLADSNEQFF. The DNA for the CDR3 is TGTGCCAGCAGCCTCGGACTAGCAGACTCTAATGAGCAGTTCTTC.